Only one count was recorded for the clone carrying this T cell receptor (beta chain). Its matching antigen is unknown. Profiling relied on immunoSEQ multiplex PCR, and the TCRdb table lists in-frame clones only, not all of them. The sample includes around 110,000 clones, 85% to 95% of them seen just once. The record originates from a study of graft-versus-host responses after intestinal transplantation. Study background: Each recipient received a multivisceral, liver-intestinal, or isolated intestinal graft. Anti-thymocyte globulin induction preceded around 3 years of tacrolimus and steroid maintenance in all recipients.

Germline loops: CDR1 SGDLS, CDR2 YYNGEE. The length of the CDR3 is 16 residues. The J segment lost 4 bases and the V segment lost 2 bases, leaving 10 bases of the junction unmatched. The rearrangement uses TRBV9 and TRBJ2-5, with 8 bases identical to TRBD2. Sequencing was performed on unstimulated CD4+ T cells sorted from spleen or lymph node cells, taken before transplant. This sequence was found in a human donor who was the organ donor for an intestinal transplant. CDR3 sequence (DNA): TGTGCCAGCAGCGTCACTAGCGGTCCCCCTGGAGAGACCCAGTACTTC. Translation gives CASSVTSGPPGETQYF.